This T cell receptor (beta chain) was captured in a study of glioma-infiltrating T cells after dendritic cell vaccination. About the study: The vaccine used monocyte-derived dendritic cells pulsed overnight with autologous tumor lysate. Dendritic cell vaccine was injected intradermally three times, biweekly.

The CDR3 extends over 16 amino acids. Germline values: CDR1 SGHNT, CDR2 YYREEE (reference sequence). The junction had 6 bases not matched to a gene; V was cut back by 3 bases and J by 1 base. Sequencing used immunoSEQ multiplex PCR; TCRdb keeps in-frame clones, though not all of them. Of over 90,000 clones in the sample, 81% are singletons; the top ten hold approximately 12%. About this clone: The antigen is not known.

Selection required adequate fresh-frozen tumor tissue plus more than two years' survival data. The study, taken as a whole, reports: Higher pretreatment TIL content predicted longer progression-free time and survival.

The rearrangement links TRBV5-4 to TRBJ2-5; the match to TRBD2 covers 10 bases. Material: blood, obtained before dendritic cell vaccination. The clonotype was recovered from a human donor with glioblastoma. In DNA, the CDR3 is TGTGCCAGCAGCTCCAATAGCGGGGGGTCCCAAGAGACCCAGTACTTC. Amino acids: CASSSNSGGSQETQYF.